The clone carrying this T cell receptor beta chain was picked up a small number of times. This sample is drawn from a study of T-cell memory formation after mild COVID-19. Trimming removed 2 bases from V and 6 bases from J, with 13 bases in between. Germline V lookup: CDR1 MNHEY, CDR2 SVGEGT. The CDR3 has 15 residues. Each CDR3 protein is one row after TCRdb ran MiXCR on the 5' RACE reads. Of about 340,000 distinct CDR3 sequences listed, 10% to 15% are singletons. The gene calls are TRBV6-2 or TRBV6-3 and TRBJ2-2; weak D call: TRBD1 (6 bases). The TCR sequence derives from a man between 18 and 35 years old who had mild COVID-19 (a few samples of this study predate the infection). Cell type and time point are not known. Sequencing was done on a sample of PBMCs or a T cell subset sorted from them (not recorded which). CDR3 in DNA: TGTGCCAGCAGTTACATCAGGGGCCTGTCCGGGGAGCTGTTTTTT. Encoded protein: CASSYIRGLSGELFF.